This T cell receptor beta chain was captured by sequencing in a study of Ad26.COV2.S vaccination and SARS-CoV-2 variants. Study summary: By the intramuscular route, Ad26.COV2.S was given once, or twice 56 days apart. General study results and limits: Overall T cell responses may have been underestimated by the analyses of TCR breadth and depth.

With respect to this clone: The target antigen is unknown.

Trimming left V 3 bases short and J 3 bases short, with 12 bases between. Germline values: CDR1 SGDLS, CDR2 YYNGEE. The CDR3 runs to 14 residues. Assay used: immunoSEQ multiplex PCR; TCRdb lists only in-frame clones, some missing. The repertoire holds fewer than 300,000 clones, with about 87% as singletons. Specified treatment: over 15 received Ad26.COV2.S at low or high dose, single or two shots; a few received placebo; per-sample allocation not given. Sampling took place 63 days after the first vaccine or placebo injection. This Boston cohort included adults aged 18-55 years. This chain connects TRBV9 to TRBJ1-2; D is possibly TRBD1 (5 bases). This TCR came from a person aged 18-60 years who received the Ad26.COV2.S COVID-19 vaccine or a placebo. This specimen consisted of peripheral blood, obtained in a trial of Ad26.COV2.S vaccine versus placebo. The CDR3 region has the DNA TGTGCCAGCAGCGCCGGGCGGGGCGACTATGGCTACACCTTC. Translating it yields CASSAGRGDYGYTF. The full variable domain, rest sourced from reference TRBV9 and TRBJ1-2, is DSGVTQTPKHLITATGQRVTLRCSPRSGDLSVYWYQQSLDQGLQFLIQYYNGEERAKGNILERFSAQQFPDLHSELNLSSLELGDSALYFCASSAGRGDYGYTFGSGTRLTVV.